Listed below are T cell receptor beta chains from one sample, sequenced in a study of cytomegalovirus exposure and HLA in healthy donors. Libraries were prepared by immunoSEQ multiplex PCR; TCRdb keeps only in-frame clonotypes and omits some of them. The repertoire holds around 300,000 clones, with roughly two thirds as singletons. The source material was PBMCs. The receptors were gathered from a female donor in good health and CMV-seronegative. Each CDR3 is given with its conserved first and last residue. D genes are given only for firm matches. The size entry is marked missing in some rows and otherwise reads once, few, many or a size class.

cdr3_nt cdr3_aa d_call j_call v_call clone_size
TGTGCCAGCAGCCCGAGGGCGGGAAATGAGCAGTTCTTC CASSPRAGNEQFF - TRBJ2-1 TRBV5-6 -
TGTGCCAGTAAGCCACGAGCTGCGGGAGCAGATACGCAGTATTTT CASKPRAAGADTQYF TRBD2 TRBJ2-3 TRBV7-9 -
TGTGCCAGCTCTCCCGGGACTAGCGGTTACAATGAGCAGTTCTTC CASSPGTSGYNEQFF TRBD2 TRBJ2-1 TRBV18 -
TGTGCCACCAGCAGGTGGGGACCAAGGGGGGGTGAGCAGTTCTTC CATSRWGPRGGEQFF - TRBJ2-1 TRBV15 -
TGTGCCAGCAGCTCGGCGGGGAGTATATACAATGAGCAGTTCTTC CASSSAGSIYNEQFF - TRBJ2-1 TRBV7-9 -
TGTGCCATCAGTGAGTCTAATGCGGGGTTGGCAGATACGCAGTATTTT CAISESNAGLADTQYF - TRBJ2-3 TRBV10-3 -
TGTGCCAGCAGTGAGGTCAGGGGTTTCACAGATACGCAGTATTTT CASSEVRGFTDTQYF - TRBJ2-3 TRBV2 -
TGTGCCAGCAGCTTACAAGGGAGCTCCTACAATGAGCAGTTCTTC CASSLQGSSYNEQFF - TRBJ2-1 TRBV7-2 -
TGTGCCAGCAGCTGGGGGGGTTCCCAGCCCCAGCATTTT CASSWGGSQPQHF - TRBJ1-5 TRBV5-4 -
TGTGCCAGCAGTTACGAAGTGGGGGCTCGAGATACGCAGTATTTT CASSYEVGARDTQYF - TRBJ2-3 TRBV6-5 few
TGTTCCAGCACCCTTTTAGTTCGGGGGAGCGGGCCAACTAATGAAAAACTGTTTTTT CSSTLLVRGSGPTNEKLFF - TRBJ1-4 TRBV7-9 few
TGTGCCAGCAGCGTAGATCTGTCCACAGATACGCAGTATTTT CASSVDLSTDTQYF - TRBJ2-3 TRBV9 -
TGTGCCAGCAGTTTACCGTTACAGGGGGTCTCCTACAATGAGCAGTTCTTC CASSLPLQGVSYNEQFF TRBD1 TRBJ2-1 TRBV28 -
TGTGCCAGCAGCTCGCCCCGGGGGGACAATGAGCAGTTCTTC CASSSPRGDNEQFF TRBD2 TRBJ2-1 TRBV11-3 -
TGTGCCACCCGAGGCCAGGGTTCCTACGAGCAGTACTTC CATRGQGSYEQYF - TRBJ2-7 TRBV2 -
TGTGCCAGCTGGCGGGTACCAAGCGGTGGGGAAAAACTGTTTTTT CASWRVPSGGEKLFF - TRBJ1-4 TRBV6-1 -
TGTGCCAGCAGCGGCGGAGGGGGGGGCAATCAGCCCCAGCATTTT CASSGGGGGNQPQHF - TRBJ1-5 TRBV9 -
TGCGCCAGCAGCCAAGATAGGACTAGCGGCTCCTACGAGCAGTACTTC CASSQDRTSGSYEQYF TRBD2 TRBJ2-7 TRBV4-1 -
TGTGCCAGCAGCAAACAACAGGGGTGGCACACTGAAGCTTTCTTT CASSKQQGWHTEAFF TRBD1 TRBJ1-1 TRBV7-8 -
TGTGCCAGCACAGGCAAAAAGTTGGTTTTT CASTGKKLVF - TRBJ1-4 TRBV2 -
TGTGCCAGCAACCGGGACAGCGCCTACGAGCAGTACTTC CASNRDSAYEQYF TRBD1 TRBJ2-7 TRBV2 -
TGTGCCAGCAGCTTTTGGACAGTCCAAGAGACCCAGTACTTC CASSFWTVQETQYF - TRBJ2-5 TRBV7-9 -
TGTGCCATCAGTGAACAAGCGGATTCCTACAATGAGCAGTTCTTC CAISEQADSYNEQFF - TRBJ2-1 TRBV10-3 -
TGTGCCAGCAGTGATAGCCTGAACACTGAAGCTTTCTTT CASSDSLNTEAFF - TRBJ1-1 TRBV25-1 few
TGCGCCAGCAGCTTGTTAGGACAGGGGGCAGAGACCCAGTACTTC CASSLLGQGAETQYF TRBD1 TRBJ2-5 TRBV5-1 -
TGTGCCAGCAGCTTCCAAACAGCGGGAGGGGGGGAGACCCAGTACTTC CASSFQTAGGGETQYF TRBD2 TRBJ2-5 TRBV7-9 -
TGTGCCAGCAACGACGCAGGGTCGGCTGGGAAACTGTTTTTT CASNDAGSAGKLFF - TRBJ1-4 TRBV6-5 -
TGCGCCAGCAGCCAAGAGAGGACAGGAACCCCCCACGAGCAGTACTTC CASSQERTGTPHEQYF TRBD1 TRBJ2-7 TRBV4-1 -
TGTGCCAGCAGCCCGAGGGGGCAGGGCACAGATACGCAGTATTTT CASSPRGQGTDTQYF TRBD1 TRBJ2-3 TRBV7-3 -
TGTGCCAGCACCCCGGGGGTCGCTTACAATGAGCAGTTCTTC CASTPGVAYNEQFF - TRBJ2-1 TRBV5-4 -